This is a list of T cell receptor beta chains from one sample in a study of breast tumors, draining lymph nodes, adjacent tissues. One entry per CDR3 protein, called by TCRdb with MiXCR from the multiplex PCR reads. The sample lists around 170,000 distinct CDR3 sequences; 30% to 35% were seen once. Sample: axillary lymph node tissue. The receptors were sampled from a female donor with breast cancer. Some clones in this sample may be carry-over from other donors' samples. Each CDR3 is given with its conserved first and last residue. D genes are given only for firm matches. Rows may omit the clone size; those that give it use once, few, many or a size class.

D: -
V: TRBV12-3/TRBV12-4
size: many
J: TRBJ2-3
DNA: TGTGCCAGCAGTTTAAGCGGTGGAGATACGCAGTATTTT
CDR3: CASSLSGGDTQYF

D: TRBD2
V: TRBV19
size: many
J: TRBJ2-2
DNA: TGTGCCAGTTCGGGGGGGGGTATCGGGGAGCTGTTTTTT
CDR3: CASSGGGIGELFF

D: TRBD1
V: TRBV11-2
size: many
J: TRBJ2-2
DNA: TGTGCCAGCAGCTTAGCCTGGACAGGGAACACCGGGGAGCTGTTTTTT
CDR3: CASSLAWTGNTGELFF

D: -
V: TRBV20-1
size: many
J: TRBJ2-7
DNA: TGCAGTGCTAGATACACTCCAGGGGCGAATACGGGGGAGCAGTACTTC
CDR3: CSARYTPGANTGEQYF

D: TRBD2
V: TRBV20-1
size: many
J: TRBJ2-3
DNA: TGCAGTGCCGTCCTAGCGGGAGGGATGGGGGCAGATACGCAGTATTTT
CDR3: CSAVLAGGMGADTQYF

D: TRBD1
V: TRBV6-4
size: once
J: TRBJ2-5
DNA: TGTGCCAGCAACCCGGGACAGGGGCCAAAGACCCAGTACTTC
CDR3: CASNPGQGPKTQYF

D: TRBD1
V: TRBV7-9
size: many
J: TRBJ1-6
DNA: TGTGCCAGCAGCGATGGACAGGCCGGCTCCTATAATTCACCCCTCCACTTT
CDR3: CASSDGQAGSYNSPLHF

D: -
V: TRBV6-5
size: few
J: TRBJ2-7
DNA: TGTGCCAGCAGTCACTCGCTAACCTACGAGCAGTACTTC
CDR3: CASSHSLTYEQYF

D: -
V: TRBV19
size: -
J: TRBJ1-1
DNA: TGTGCCAGTAGCCCGCGGGGTTTGGTGAACACTGAAGCTTTCTTT
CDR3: CASSPRGLVNTEAFF

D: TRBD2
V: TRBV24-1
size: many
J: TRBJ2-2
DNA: TGTGCCACCAGTGTGACGGGGGGGCCCGGGGAGCTGTTTTTT
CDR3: CATSVTGGPGELFF

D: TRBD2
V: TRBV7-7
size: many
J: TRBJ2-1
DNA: TGTGCTAGCAGCAAAGGACTAGCGGGAGGTACGGGTGAGCAGTTCTTC
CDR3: CASSKGLAGGTGEQFF

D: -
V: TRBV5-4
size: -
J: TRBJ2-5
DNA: TGTGCCGGCAGCTCGGGAGTAGGTGAGACCCAGTACTTC
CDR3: CAGSSGVGETQYF

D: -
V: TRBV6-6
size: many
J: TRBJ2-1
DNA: TGTGCCAGCAGTTACTCGAACCCCCCCTACAATGAGCAGTTCTTC
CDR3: CASSYSNPPYNEQFF

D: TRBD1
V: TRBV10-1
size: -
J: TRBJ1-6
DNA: TGCGCCAGCAGTGAGTCTCAGACCAGGGGGCTATGGTATTCACCCCTCCACTTT
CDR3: CASSESQTRGLWYSPLHF

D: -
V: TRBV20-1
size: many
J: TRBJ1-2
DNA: TGCAGTGCCCGAGGATGGACGGCTGGCTACACCTTC
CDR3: CSARGWTAGYTF

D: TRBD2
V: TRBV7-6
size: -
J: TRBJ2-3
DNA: TGTGCCAGCAGCTTAGGTCTAGCGGGGGCAGATACGCAGTATTTT
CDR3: CASSLGLAGADTQYF

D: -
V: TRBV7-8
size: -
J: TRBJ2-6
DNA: TGTGCCAGCAGCTTAGGTAGAACTGGGGCCAACGTCCTGCCTTTC
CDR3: CASSLGRTGANVLPF

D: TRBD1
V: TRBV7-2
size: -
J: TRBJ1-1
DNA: TGTGCCAGCAGCCAACGTGAGGGACAGGGAAGCACTGAACCTTTCTTT
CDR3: CASSQREGQGSTEPFF

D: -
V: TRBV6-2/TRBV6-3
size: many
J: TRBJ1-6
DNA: TGTGCCAGCAAAAACGACAGGACTCCTTATAATTCACCCCTCCACTTT
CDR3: CASKNDRTPYNSPLHF

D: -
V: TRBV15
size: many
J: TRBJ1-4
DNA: TGTGCCACCAGCGGACAGATTAGTAATGAAAAACTGTTTTTT
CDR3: CATSGQISNEKLFF

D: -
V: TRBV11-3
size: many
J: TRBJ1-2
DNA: TGTGCCAGCAGCTTAGATCATCGGGGTCGGAACTATGGCTACACCTTC
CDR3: CASSLDHRGRNYGYTF

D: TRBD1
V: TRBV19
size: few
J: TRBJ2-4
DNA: TGTGCCAGTAGTAGTACAGGGGGCAAAAACATTCAGTACTTC
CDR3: CASSSTGGKNIQYF

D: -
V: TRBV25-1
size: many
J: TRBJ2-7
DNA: TGTGCCAGCAGTGGGGACAAATTCTACGAGCAGTACTTC
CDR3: CASSGDKFYEQYF

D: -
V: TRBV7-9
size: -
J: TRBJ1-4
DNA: -
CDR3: CASSYTAYEQYFGPSEKLFF

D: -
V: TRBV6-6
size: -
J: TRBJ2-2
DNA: TGTACCAGCAGTCACTCCACAGCGAGGAACACCGGGGAGCTGTTTTTT
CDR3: CTSSHSTARNTGELFF

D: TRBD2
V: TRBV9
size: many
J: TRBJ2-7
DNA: TGTGCCAGCAGCAGCGGGAGGGCCACCTACGAGCAGTACTTC
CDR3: CASSSGRATYEQYF

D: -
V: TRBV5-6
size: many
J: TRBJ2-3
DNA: TGTGCCAGCAGCTTGAAAGGCACGTTATCAGATACGCAGTATTTT
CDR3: CASSLKGTLSDTQYF

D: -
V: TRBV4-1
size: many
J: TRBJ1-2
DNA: TGCGCCAGCGGAACAGGGAGTAATGGCTACACCTTC
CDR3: CASGTGSNGYTF

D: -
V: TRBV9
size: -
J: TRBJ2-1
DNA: TGTGCCAGCAGCACCAATCCGGGGGGCAGCTCCTACACTGAGCAGTTCTTC
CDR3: CASSTNPGGSSYTEQFF

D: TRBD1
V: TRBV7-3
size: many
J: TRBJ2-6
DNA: TGTGCCAGCAGCCCCTATGCGGGACAGGGGCGCGGTGGGGCCAACGTCCTGACTTTC
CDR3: CASSPYAGQGRGGANVLTF

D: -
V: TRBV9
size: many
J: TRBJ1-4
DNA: TGTGCCAGCAGCACCTGGACAGACGAAAAACTGTTTTTT
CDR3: CASSTWTDEKLFF

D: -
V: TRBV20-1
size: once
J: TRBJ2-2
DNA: TGCAGTGCTAGAAGAGGGACAACCGGAAACACCGGGGAGCTGTTTTTT
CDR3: CSARRGTTGNTGELFF

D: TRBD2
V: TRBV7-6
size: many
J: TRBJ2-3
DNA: TGTGCCAGCAGCTTCTTAGCGGGGGGGCAAGATACGCAGTATTTT
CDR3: CASSFLAGGQDTQYF

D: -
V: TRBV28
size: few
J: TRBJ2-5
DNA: TGTGCCAGCAGTTTATACCAGGGGCGAGAGACCCAGTACTTC
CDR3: CASSLYQGRETQYF

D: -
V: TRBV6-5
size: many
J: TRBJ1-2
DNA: TGTGCCAGCAGTTACTCTGACGCTCGGGGCTACACCTTC
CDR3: CASSYSDARGYTF

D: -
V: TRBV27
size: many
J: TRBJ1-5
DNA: TGTGCCAGCAGTCCGTCTTCCCGACAGCCCCAGCATTTT
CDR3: CASSPSSRQPQHF

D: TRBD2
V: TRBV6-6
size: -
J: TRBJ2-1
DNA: TGTGCCAGCAGTTACCCCCCCAGCGGGGCGTACAATGAGCAGTTCTTC
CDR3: CASSYPPSGAYNEQFF

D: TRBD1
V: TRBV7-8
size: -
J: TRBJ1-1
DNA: TGTGCCAGCAGCCCCCAGGGGGACACTACTGAAGCTTTCTTT
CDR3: CASSPQGDTTEAFF

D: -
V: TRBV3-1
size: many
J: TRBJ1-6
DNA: TGTGCCAGCAGCCAAGATCCAGGACTTAATTCACCCCTCCACTTT
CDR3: CASSQDPGLNSPLHF

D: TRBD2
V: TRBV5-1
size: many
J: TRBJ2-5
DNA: TGCGCCAGCAGCTTAGCGGGAGTCCAAGAGACCCAGTACTTC
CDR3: CASSLAGVQETQYF

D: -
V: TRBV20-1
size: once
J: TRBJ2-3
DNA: TGCAGTGCTAGAGACTATACGCAGTATTTT
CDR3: CSARDYTQYF

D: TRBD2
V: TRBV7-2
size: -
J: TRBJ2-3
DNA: TGTGCCAGCAGCCCGGGACTAGCGGGGGGGAGCACAGATACGCAGTATTTT
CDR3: CASSPGLAGGSTDTQYF

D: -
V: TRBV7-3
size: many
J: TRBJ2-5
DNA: TGTGCCAGCAGCTCCGCGGGACTGGGGACCCAGTACTTC
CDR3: CASSSAGLGTQYF

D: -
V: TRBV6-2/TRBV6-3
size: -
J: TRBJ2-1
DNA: TGTGCCAGCAGTCCGGACAGAGGGAATCCCTTTTACAATGAGCAGTTCTTC
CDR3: CASSPDRGNPFYNEQFF

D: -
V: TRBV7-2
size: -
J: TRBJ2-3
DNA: TGTGCCAGCAGCGAAGGAGACCCTGTGAGCACAGATACGCAGTATTTT
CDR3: CASSEGDPVSTDTQYF

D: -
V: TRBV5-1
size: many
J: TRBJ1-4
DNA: TGCGCCAGCAGCTTGGGCCAGGGTCACGAAAAACTGTTTTTT
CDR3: CASSLGQGHEKLFF

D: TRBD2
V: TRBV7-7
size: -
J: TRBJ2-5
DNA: TGTGCTAGCAGCTCGGGACTAGCGGGGGGATCCCAAGAGACCCAGTACTTC
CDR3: CASSSGLAGGSQETQYF

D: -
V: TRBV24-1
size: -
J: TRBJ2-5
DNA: TGTGCCACCCCGGGGGGCTACGAGCAGTACAGTCCCCAAGAGACCCAGTACTTC
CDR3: CATPGGYEQYSPQETQYF

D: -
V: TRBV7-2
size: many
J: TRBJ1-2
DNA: TGTGCCAGCAGCGGGAGTGGCTACACCTTC
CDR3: CASSGSGYTF

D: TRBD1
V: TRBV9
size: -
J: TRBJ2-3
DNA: TGTGCCAGCAGCGTCCGAGAGACGTACAGGGGGCATGAGCAGTATTTT
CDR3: CASSVRETYRGHEQYF

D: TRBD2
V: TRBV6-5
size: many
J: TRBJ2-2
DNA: TGTGCCAGCAGTTACGGTGCGGGAGGAGGCACCGGGGAGCTGTTTTTT
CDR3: CASSYGAGGGTGELFF

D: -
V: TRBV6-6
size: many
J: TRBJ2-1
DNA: TGTGCCAGCAGTTACTCGTCCCACAGGGCTAAGGATGAGCAGTTCTTC
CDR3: CASSYSSHRAKDEQFF

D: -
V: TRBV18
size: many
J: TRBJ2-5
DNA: TGTGCCAGCTCACCAGGTTCCTTGCAAGAGACCCAGTACTTC
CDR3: CASSPGSLQETQYF

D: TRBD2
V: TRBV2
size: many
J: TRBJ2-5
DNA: TGTGCCAGCAGTGCGGGGGGGCCAAAGACCCAGTACTTC
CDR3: CASSAGGPKTQYF

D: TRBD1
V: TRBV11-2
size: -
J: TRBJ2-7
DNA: TGTGCCAGCAGCTTAGCCGGACAGGGAACGGACGAGCAGTACTTC
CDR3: CASSLAGQGTDEQYF

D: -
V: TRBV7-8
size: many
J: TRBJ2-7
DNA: TGTGCCAGCACCTCCAGGCGGGCCTACGAGCAGTACTTC
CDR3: CASTSRRAYEQYF

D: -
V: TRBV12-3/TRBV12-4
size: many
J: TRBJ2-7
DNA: TGTGCCAGCAGCGCTGGATCCTACGAGCAGTACTTC
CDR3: CASSAGSYEQYF

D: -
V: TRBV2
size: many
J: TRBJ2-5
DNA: TGTGCCAGCAGTGGACAGCCCCAAGAGACCCAGTACTTC
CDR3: CASSGQPQETQYF